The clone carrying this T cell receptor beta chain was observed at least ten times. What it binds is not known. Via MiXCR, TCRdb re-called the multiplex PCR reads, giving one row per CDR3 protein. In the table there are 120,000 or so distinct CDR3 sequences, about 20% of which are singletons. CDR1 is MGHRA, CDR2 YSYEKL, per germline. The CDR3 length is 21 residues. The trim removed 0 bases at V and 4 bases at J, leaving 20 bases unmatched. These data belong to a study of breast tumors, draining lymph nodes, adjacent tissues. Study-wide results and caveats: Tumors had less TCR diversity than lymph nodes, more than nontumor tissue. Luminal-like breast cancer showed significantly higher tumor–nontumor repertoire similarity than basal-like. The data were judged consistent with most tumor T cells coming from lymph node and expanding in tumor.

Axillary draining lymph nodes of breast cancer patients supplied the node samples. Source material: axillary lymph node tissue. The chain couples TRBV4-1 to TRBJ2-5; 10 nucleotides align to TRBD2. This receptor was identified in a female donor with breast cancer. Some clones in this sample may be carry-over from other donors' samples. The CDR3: CASSQDSHYTSGMGIVETQYF. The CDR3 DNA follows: TGCGCCAGCAGCCAAGATTCCCACTACACTAGCGGGATGGGGATCGTAGAGACCCAGTACTTC.